This passage covers 31 T cell receptor beta chains from one sample sequenced in a study of T cells after yellow fever vaccination. TCRdb independently ran MiXCR on the 5' RACE reads; one entry per CDR3 protein. The repertoire holds some 390,000 distinct CDR3 sequences, with 6.2% as singletons. The sequencing used PBMCs, collected 5 days after the yellow fever booster vaccination. The receptors stem from a man aged 25-45 years who received the YFV17D yellow fever vaccine.

This clonotype has ten or more counts. V usage is TRBV5-4 and J usage is TRBJ2-1; a possible D gene is TRBD2 (7 bases). The germline gives CDR1 SGHNT, CDR2 YYREEE (reference sequence). Trimming left V 3 bases short and J 1 base short, with 11 bases between. This CDR3 has 15 residues. CDR3 nucleotides: TGTGCCAGCAGCTCGGGGGGCGGTTCCTACAATGAGCAGTTCTTC. Residues: CASSSGGGSYNEQFF.

This chain joins TRBV6-2 or TRBV6-3 and TRBJ1-1; D might be TRBD1 (6 bases). Trimming left V 7 bases short and J 0 bases short, with 15 bases between. The CDR3 runs to 15 residues. The germline V gene encodes CDR1 MNHEY and CDR2 SVGEGT. The CDR3 spells CASTTRDTLNTEAFF. The CDR3, as DNA: TGTGCCAGCACCACAAGGGACACCCTGAACACTGAAGCTTTCTTT.

The chain combines TRBV5-1 with TRBJ2-7, with 12 positions matching TRBD2. Per the germline V gene, CDR1 is SGHRS and CDR2 is YFSETQ. V shed 1 base, J shed 4 bases, and the junction held 9 bases outside the gene matches. The CDR3 length is 17 residues. CDR3: CASSLSLAGGRIYEQYF. CDR3 in DNA: TGCGCCAGCAGCTTGTCCCTAGCGGGAGGGCGCATATACGAGCAGTACTTC.

The V and J genes are TRBV5-5 and TRBJ1-1; D call uncertain. CDR1 is SGHKS, CDR2 YYEKEE, per germline (reference sequence). The CDR3 is made up of 14 amino acids. V gave up 2 bases and J gave up 0 bases, with 8 bases separating them. CDR3 nucleotide sequence: TGTGCCAGCAGCTTCTACGGCATGAACACTGAAGCTTTCTTT. Amino acids: CASSFYGMNTEAFF. The full variable domain, in which reference TRBV5-5 and TRBJ1-1 provide the parts outside the CDR3, is DAGVTQSPTHLIKTRGQQVTLRCSPISGHKSVSWYQQVLGQGPQFIFQYYEKEERGRGNFPDRFSARQFPNYSSELNVNALLLGDSALYLCASSFYGMNTEAFFGQGTRLTVV.

This clonotype was recorded at least ten times. The CDR3 is CASSAVAGAHTEAFF. CDR3 coding DNA: TGTGCCAGCTCAGCCGTGGCAGGGGCCCACACTGAAGCTTTCTTT. The chain is built from TRBV9 and TRBJ1-1, with a possible D match to TRBD1 (6 bases). V lost 7 bases to trimming and J lost 3 bases, with 19 bases between them. This CDR3 comprises 15 residues. Germline CDR1 SGDLS, CDR2 YYNGEE.

This clonotype was counted between two and nine times. This chain joins TRBV7-2 and TRBJ2-3; TRBD2 agrees at 7 bases. The ends lost 3 bases at V and 3 bases at J; junction bases unmatched: 6. This CDR3 has 15 amino acids. Germline V gene lookup returns CDR1 SGHTA and CDR2 FQGNSA. CDR3 nucleotide sequence: TGTGCCAGCAGCTTTGTCGCGGGAGTAACAGATACGCAGTATTTT. It encodes CASSFVAGVTDTQYF.

This clonotype was observed at least ten times. The chain employs TRBV9 and TRBJ2-7, with 11 bases identical to TRBD1. J lost 2 bases, V lost 3 bases, and 4 bases had no gene match. The CDR3 covers 15 residues. Germline loops: CDR1 SGDLS, CDR2 YYNGEE. The chain's CDR3 is CASSAGGQGAYEQYF. CDR3 DNA sequence: TGTGCCAGCAGCGCGGGGGGACAGGGGGCCTACGAGCAGTACTTC.

This clonotype was picked up a small number of times. J is TRBJ2-5 and V is TRBV7-2; the D call may be TRBD1 or TRBD2 (5 bases each). The CDR3 loop spans 15 amino acids. The germline V gene encodes CDR1 SGHTA and CDR2 FQGNSA. Trimming cost V 1 base and J 7 bases, with 16 bases left between them. The CDR3 sequence: CASSLVSRGPGTQYF. In nucleotides, the CDR3 is TGTGCCAGCAGCTTAGTCAGTCGGGGCCCGGGGACCCAGTACTTC.

A few counts support this clonotype. The chain has TRBV2 and TRBJ2-7; 9 bases match TRBD1. The CDR3 consists of 16 residues. CDR1 and CDR2 from the germline V gene are SNHLY and FYNNEI. J gave up 6 bases and V 1 base, and 10 bases lay outside the gene matches. The CDR3 protein is CASSEGVGTGSSEQYF. As DNA, the CDR3 is TGTGCCAGCAGTGAAGGGGTGGGGACAGGGAGTTCCGAGCAGTACTTC.

This clonotype came up a few times. The J gene is TRBJ2-2, the V gene TRBV20-1; a possible D gene is TRBD1 (5 bases). In germline, CDR1 is DFQATT, CDR2 SNEGSKA (reference sequence). The CDR3 length is 15 residues. V lost 3 bases, J lost 1 base, and 12 bases lay in between. CDR3 bases: TGCAGTGCTAGTACGGCAGGGCTGAACACCGGGGAGCTGTTTTTT. This gives the protein CSASTAGLNTGELFF.

A few counts support this clonotype. The chain combines TRBV5-4 with TRBJ2-2, with D hard to call. V was pared by 4 bases and J by 1 base, with 11 bases between. CDR3 length: 15 residues. The germline V gene encodes CDR1 SGHNT and CDR2 YYREEE (reference sequence). The CDR3 here is CASSPSNRNTGELFF. CDR3 nucleotide sequence: TGTGCCAGCAGCCCCTCTAATAGGAACACCGGGGAGCTGTTTTTT.

This clonotype was seen at least ten times. This chain links TRBV28 with TRBJ2-3, with 8 bases identical to TRBD2. CDR1 is MDHEN, CDR2 SYDVKM, per germline. There are 12 residues in the CDR3. The V gene end was trimmed by 2 bases and the J gene end by 10 bases; junction bases not matched to a gene: 2. CDR3 nucleotide sequence: TGTGCCAGCAGTTTAAGCGGGAGATCGCAGTATTTT. Residues: CASSLSGRSQYF. Full variable domain (remainder filled in from reference TRBV28 and TRBJ2-3): DVKVTQSSRYLVKRTGEKVFLECVQDMDHENMFWYRQDPGLGLRLIYFSYDVKMKEKGDIPEGYSVSREKKERFSLILESASTNQTSMYLCASSLSGRSQYFGPGTRLTVL.

The J gene is TRBJ2-5, the V gene TRBV11-2; perhaps TRBD1 as D (6 bases). Trimming left V 1 base short and J 1 base short, with 16 bases between. Germline loops: CDR1 SGHAT, CDR2 FQNNGV. CDR3 length: 17 amino acids. The CDR3, as DNA: TGTGCCAGCAGCTTAGTAGGGGGATCAAGATCCCAAGAGACCCAGTACTTC. Protein sequence: CASSLVGGSRSQETQYF.

A remark on this clonotype: A read error may produce the germline difference seen at one junction end. This chain joins TRBV7-2 and TRBJ2-1; D is uncertain. The CDR3 is 13 residues long. The V gene's germline CDR1 is SGHTA and CDR2 FQGNSA. The CDR3 loop reads CASSLEVGPNWVF. CDR3 sequence (DNA): TGTGCCAGCAGCTTAGAGGTTGGACCTAATTGGGTCTTC.

The chain is built from TRBV20-1 and TRBJ2-1; 12 positions match TRBD2. The germline gives CDR1 DFQATT, CDR2 SNEGSKA (reference sequence). This CDR3 is 15 amino acids long. V shed 2 bases, J shed 7 bases, and the junction held 6 bases outside the gene matches. The CDR3 DNA sequence: TGCAGTGCTAGACCTTCCGGACTAGCGGGGAATGAGCAGTTCTTC. The encoded protein is CSARPSGLAGNEQFF.

The chain couples TRBV12-3 or TRBV12-4 to TRBJ1-2; 7 bases fit TRBD1. After removal of 6 bases from V and 3 bases from J, the junction contained 7 bases not matched to a gene. The CDR3 is 14 residues long. This CDR3 reads CASSRTGAHYGYTF. Here the CDR3 DNA reads TGTGCCAGCAGCCGGACAGGAGCCCACTATGGCTACACCTTC.

This clonotype was observed many times. V gene TRBV12-3 or TRBV12-4 combines with J gene TRBJ2-2; D may correspond to TRBD1 or TRBD2 (5 bases each). Trimming cost V 6 bases and J 5 bases, with 10 bases left between them. The CDR3 totals 13 residues. In DNA, the CDR3 is TGTGCCAGCAGCTTGAGGGGTACCGGGGAGCTGTTTTTT. Protein product: CASSLRGTGELFF.

V and J are TRBV7-8 and TRBJ1-4, with 7 bases matching TRBD1. This CDR3 is 13 amino acids long. V lost 4 bases and J lost 4; bases outside the gene matches: 0. Looked up from germline, CDR1 is SGHVS and CDR2 is FQNEAQ. CDR3 sequence (DNA): TGTGCCAGCAGCTGGGACAGTAATGAAAAACTGTTTTTT. This sequence encodes CASSWDSNEKLFF. Full variable domain (missing parts from reference TRBV7-8 and TRBJ1-4): GAGVSQSPRYKVAKRGQDVALRCDPISGHVSLFWYQQALGQGPEFLTYFQNEAQLDKSGLPSDRFFAERPEGSVSTLKIQRTQQEDSAVYLCASSWDSNEKLFFGSGTQLSVL.

This clonotype was seen just once. V is TRBV2 and J is TRBJ2-1, with 14 nucleotides matching TRBD2. Trimming removed 7 bases from V and 7 bases from J; junction bases left unmatched: 6. Germline lookup yields CDR1 SNHLY and CDR2 FYNNEI. The CDR3 totals 15 residues. The CDR3 bases are TGTGCCAGCACCGGGACTAGCGGGAGTATGAATGAGCAGTTCTTC. Its translation: CASTGTSGSMNEQFF.

This clonotype was observed a handful of times. The gene calls are TRBV4-3 and TRBJ2-2, with no clear D. Per germline, CDR1 LGHNA and CDR2 YSLEER. Trimming shortened V by 0 bases and J by 4 bases, and 12 bases separated the two germline ends. This CDR3 has 16 amino acids. The CDR3 DNA reads TGCGCCAGCAGCCAAGATCTTAAAGCATTCACCGGGGAGCTGTTTTTT. It encodes CASSQDLKAFTGELFF.

There are many counts of this clonotype. V and J are TRBV7-2 and TRBJ2-7; 8 bases align to TRBD1. Germline V gene lookup returns CDR1 SGHTA and CDR2 FQGNSA. CDR3 length: 15 amino acids. Germline trimming cut 0 bases from V and 3 bases from J; bases unmatched to any gene: 4. CDR3 nucleotides: TGTGCCAGCAGCTTAGCAGGACAGGGCCTCTACGAGCAGTACTTC. Its protein product is CASSLAGQGLYEQYF.

This clonotype was counted many times. This chain's CDR3 is CASSQRAGEAGARTGELFF. CDR3 in DNA: TGCGCCAGCAGCCAAAGGGCCGGTGAAGCGGGAGCGCGAACCGGGGAGCTGTTTTTT. V is TRBV4-1 and J is TRBJ2-2, with 8 bases that match TRBD2. Germline V gene lookup returns CDR1 MGHRA and CDR2 YSYEKL. This CDR3 is 19 amino acids long. Trimming at V came to 2 bases and at J to 5 bases, leaving 16 bases not matched to a gene.

This clonotype has a count of ten or more. This sequence joins TRBV7-2 and TRBJ2-2; D is unclear. Looked up from germline, CDR1 is SGHTA and CDR2 is FQGNSA. V gave up 8 bases and J gave up 0 bases, with 7 bases separating them. This CDR3 has 13 residues. CDR3 DNA sequence: TGTGCCAGCGCCTCCCCGAACACCGGGGAGCTGTTTTTT. It specifies CASASPNTGELFF.

The chain joins TRBV3-1 to TRBJ2-1; D may be TRBD2 (5 bases). This CDR3 comprises 17 residues. The germline V gene has CDR1 LGHDT and CDR2 YNNKEL (reference sequence). Trimming removed 4 bases from V and 0 bases from J, with 16 bases in between. The CDR3 sequence is CASSPSQAVSSYNEQFF. CDR3 in DNA: TGTGCCAGCAGCCCCAGCCAAGCGGTGAGCTCCTACAATGAGCAGTTCTTC.

The chain links TRBV6-1 to TRBJ1-1; D is possibly TRBD1 (5 bases). The CDR3 contains 13 residues. V lost 8 bases and J lost 2, with 12 bases in between. Germline V gives CDR1 MNHNS, CDR2 SASEGT. The CDR3 loop is CASGRGLNTEAFF. The CDR3 bases are TGTGCCAGCGGGCGGGGCCTAAACACTGAAGCTTTCTTT.

This clonotype has ten or more counts. The chain joins TRBV20-1 to TRBJ2-1, with TRBD2 matching 10 bases. CDR3 size: 17 residues. CDR1 and CDR2 (germline): DFQATT, SNEGSKA (reference sequence). The trim removed 0 bases at V and 9 bases at J, leaving 14 bases unmatched. DNA for the CDR3: TGCAGTGCTAGAGATCAACCGGGGCTAGCGGGAGCAGGTGAGCAGTTCTTC. It is translated as CSARDQPGLAGAGEQFF.

This clonotype was counted between two and nine times. CDR3 sequence: CASSASLAGNEQFF. The CDR3 DNA reads TGTGCCAGCAGCGCGTCACTAGCGGGGAATGAGCAGTTCTTC. V and J are TRBV9 and TRBJ2-1; TRBD2 aligns across 10 bases. V lost 3 bases and J lost 7; bases outside the gene matches: 4. Looked up from germline, CDR1 is SGDLS and CDR2 is YYNGEE. The CDR3 length is 14 residues.

The sample holds many counts of this clonotype. The chain uses TRBV20-1 and TRBJ2-3; 7 bases agree with TRBD2. V lost 3 bases and J lost 4; bases outside the gene matches: 10. This CDR3 has 15 residues. Per germline, CDR1 DFQATT and CDR2 SNEGSKA (reference sequence). This CDR3 reads CSARARGGSPDTQYF. CDR3 coding DNA: TGCAGTGCTAGGGCCAGAGGCGGGAGCCCAGATACGCAGTATTTT.

The chain uses TRBV19 and TRBJ2-1; no reliable D call. V was pared by 2 bases and J by 0 bases, with 11 bases between. Germline CDR1 LNHDA, CDR2 SQIVND (reference sequence). This CDR3 comprises 16 residues. For the CDR3, the DNA is TGTGCCAGTAGTATAAACGGTTATAGCTCCTACAATGAGCAGTTCTTC. Protein: CASSINGYSSYNEQFF.

This rearrangement joins TRBV6-5 to TRBJ2-1; a possible D gene is TRBD2 (7 bases). The V and J ends lost 0 bases and 6 bases respectively, with 15 bases between them. The CDR3 has 16 amino acids. Germline V CDR1 and CDR2: MNHEY, SVGAGI. CDR3 bases: TGTGCCAGCAGTTACTCGAGGGGGGGGCGGGTCAATGAGCAGTTCTTC. It encodes CASSYSRGGRVNEQFF.

This clonotype occurred many times. The rearrangement links TRBV12-3 or TRBV12-4 to TRBJ2-1, with D unresolved. Trimming removed 2 bases from V and 15 bases from J, with 14 bases in between. This CDR3 has 12 amino acids. CDR3 nucleotides: TGTGCCAGCAGTTTAAAACTCCCTCGTTCGTTCTTC. Amino acids: CASSLKLPRSFF.